This TCR beta chain is from a study of shared clonotypes between healthy human individuals. Naive CD8 isolation took CD45RO-negative cells positively selected for CCR7 and excluded terminally differentiated effector memory CD45RA+ cells. Donors, healthy HIV-negative adults, lacked recent acute infections or vaccinations. The CDR3 is 14 amino acids. Per germline, CDR1 MDHEN and CDR2 SYDVKM. The germline V and J ends were trimmed by 5 bases and 8 bases, with 18 bases remaining between them. The study's findings and limits: A few donors showed sharing of 4.5% to 5% of naive CD4 clonotypes.

The data were produced by immunoSEQ multiplex PCR, yet TCRdb's version contains in-frame clones alone and is incomplete. Among roughly 850,000 clones listed, about 96% were seen once. In regard to this clone: Its antigen is not known.

This chain uses TRBV28 with TRBJ1-1; D remains unclear. This TCR was recovered from a man aged 25-40 years in good health. The sample consisted of naive CD8+ T cells sorted from blood. CDR3 amino acids: CASSPYRGVAEAFF. The CDR3 DNA reads TGTGCCAGCAGTCCATATCGGGGTGTAGCCGAAGCTTTCTTT.